The 25 T cell receptor beta chains below all came from one sample that was sequenced in a study of molecular identifiers for immune sequencing clone quantification. MiXCR, run by TCRdb on the PCR reads, gives a single entry per CDR3 protein. Among hundreds of thousands of distinct CDR3 sequences listed, about 25% were seen once. The sample comprised naive CD8+ T cells from blood, with Jurkat cell RNA spiked in. Specified subset: FACS-sorted CD8+CD4-CCR7+CD45RA+ naive T cells. The receptors come from a human donor in good health. Some libraries in this study had Jurkat cell RNA spiked in.

In its sample, this clonotype was seen many times. The chain combines TRBV7-9 with TRBJ2-3; D is unclear. This CDR3 region has 14 residues. Germline lookup yields CDR1 SEHNR and CDR2 FQNEAQ (reference sequence). The V end lost 5 bases, the J end lost 3 bases, and 12 bases lay between the germline ends. For the CDR3, the DNA is TGTGCCAGCAGCCGGCCGAGCGAAACAGATACGCAGTATTTT. Translating gives CASSRPSETDTQYF.

On this clonotype: A much larger clone lies a single base off, so this may be a read error. This sequence joins TRBV5-3 and TRBJ2-4; 7 bases fit TRBD1. TRBV5-3 is an open reading frame whose function is uncertain. The CDR3 sequence is 17 residues long. V lost 8 bases to trimming and J lost 0 bases; unmatched junction nucleotides: 14. CDR3 amino acids: CASSLDRLRLAKNIQYF. Written as DNA, the CDR3 is TGTGCCAGCAGCCTGGACAGGCTAAGACTAGCCAAAAACATTCAGTACTTC.

The chain links TRBV29-1 to TRBJ2-5, with D uncertain. CDR1 and CDR2 (germline): SQVTM, ANQGSEA. This CDR3 is built from 11 residues. V lost 3 bases and J lost 5, with 7 bases in between. CDR3 sequence (DNA): TGCAGCGTTGAGGTGAGGGAGACCCAGTACTTC. Translation: CSVEVRETQYF.

The rearrangement uses TRBV13 and TRBJ2-7, with 10 bases lining up with TRBD2. The V segment lost 8 bases and the J segment 3 bases; nucleotides outside the gene matches: 10. The V gene's germline CDR1 is PRHDT and CDR2 FYEKMQ (reference sequence). The CDR3 has 15 residues. The CDR3 loop reads CASGRGLADHYEQYF. The CDR3 DNA reads as TGTGCCAGCGGCCGAGGACTAGCGGACCACTACGAGCAGTACTTC.

This clonotype was picked up many times. The rearrangement links TRBV23-1 to TRBJ1-5; no clear D gene. TRBV23-1 is flagged as an ORF with uncertain function. V was pared by 0 bases and J by 1 base, with 19 bases between. There are 19 residues in the CDR3. CDR3 sequence (DNA): TGCGCCAGCAGTCAATCTCAAGTAGTTCGGGAGGTCAGCAATCAGCCCCAGCATTTT. The encoded protein is CASSQSQVVREVSNQPQHF.

This clonotype was seen many times. J is TRBJ1-5 and V is TRBV7-9; TRBD1 is a possible D gene (5 bases). The CDR3 is 14 residues long. Trimming removed 5 bases from V and 5 bases from J, with 13 bases in between. CDR1 and CDR2 from the germline V gene are SEHNR and FQNEAQ (reference sequence). The CDR3, as DNA: TGTGCCAGCAGCCCCGGGACGGTAGATCAGCCCCAGCATTTT. As protein: CASSPGTVDQPQHF.

This clonotype was counted only a few times. The chain recombines TRBV7-6 with TRBJ2-1; 9 bases align to TRBD1. Germline trimming cut 5 bases from V and 7 bases from J; bases unmatched to any gene: 9. Germline assignment: CDR1 SGHVS and CDR2 FNYEAQ. CDR3 size: 15 residues. The CDR3 region is CASSTPGTGMNEQFF. The CDR3 nucleotides read TGTGCCAGCAGCACGCCCGGGACAGGGATGAATGAGCAGTTCTTC.

This sequence joins TRBV27 and TRBJ1-5, with 9 bases fitting TRBD1. Trimming took 6 bases from V and 7 from J; bases not matched to a gene: 7. The germline V gene has CDR1 MNHEY and CDR2 SMNVEV (reference sequence). The length of the CDR3 is 14 residues. CDR3 loop: CASSWTGEHQPQHF. The CDR3 nucleotides read TGTGCCAGCAGCTGGACAGGGGAGCACCAGCCCCAGCATTTT.

This clonotype was seen at least ten times. The rearrangement links TRBV7-2 to TRBJ2-7; TRBD2 might be the D (6 bases). CDR1 and CDR2 (germline): SGHTA, FQGNSA. Trimming cost V 5 bases and J 3 bases, with 11 bases left between them. CDR3 length: 13 amino acids. CDR3: CASSPGLIYEQYF. CDR3 nucleotide sequence: TGTGCCAGCAGCCCGGGACTTATCTACGAGCAGTACTTC.

A word on this clonotype: A much larger clone differs from this one at a single base, so this may be a read error. The V and J genes are TRBV5-1 and TRBJ2-6; D is perhaps TRBD1 (6 bases). The CDR3 length is 18 residues. From germline, CDR1 is SGHRS and CDR2 YFSETQ. The CDR3 loop is CASSLLYAQRAGAIVLTF. In DNA form, the CDR3 reads TGCGCCAGCAGCCTCCTCTACGCTCAGCGCGCAGGGGCCATCGTCCTGACTTTC.

This clonotype was seen at least ten times. The CDR3 DNA reads as TGTGCCAGCAGCTTCTTGAATTGGGTAGCAATAGATACGCAGTATTTT. This gives the protein CASSFLNWVAIDTQYF. The chain uses TRBV7-2 and TRBJ2-3; D is ambiguous. V was trimmed by 3 bases and J by 5 bases, leaving 18 bases between them. Germline assignment: CDR1 SGHTA and CDR2 FQGNSA. The CDR3 has 16 amino acids. The entire variable domain, with the rest obtained from reference TRBV7-2 and TRBJ2-3, is as follows: GAGVSQSPSNKVTEKGKDVELRCDPISGHTALYWYRQSLGQGLEFLIYFQGNSAPDKSGLPSDRFSAERTGGSVSTLTIQRTQQEDSAVYLCASSFLNWVAIDTQYFGPGTRLTVL.

This clonotype was observed many times. The chain recombines TRBV13 with TRBJ2-2; D unclear. The CDR3 totals 17 residues. Germline V gene lookup returns CDR1 PRHDT and CDR2 FYEKMQ (reference sequence). V gave up 1 base and J gave up 4 bases, with 16 bases separating them. The CDR3: CASSLAPSAATTGELFF. Written as DNA, the CDR3 is TGTGCCAGCAGCTTAGCTCCGTCGGCAGCCACCACCGGGGAGCTGTTTTTT.

This clonotype appeared a few times. The rearrangement joins TRBV4-3 to TRBJ1-2, with D hard to call. The germline V and J ends were trimmed by 0 bases and 6 bases, with 17 bases remaining between them. The CDR3 runs 16 residues. CDR1 LGHNA and CDR2 YSLEER come from the germline V gene. The CDR3 sequence: CASSQDSIPTANGYTF. DNA for the CDR3: TGCGCCAGCAGCCAAGATAGTATCCCGACTGCGAATGGCTACACCTTC.

On this clonotype: Being one base from a much bigger clone, this may be a read error. The conserved closing phenylalanine or tryptophan is absent in this CDR3, likely reflecting a read error. The gene calls are TRBV12-3 or TRBV12-4 and TRBJ1-1; the D is unclear. Trimming stripped 1 base from V and 6 bases from J, with 9 bases between. This CDR3 has 13 residues. The CDR3 bases are TGTGCCAGCAGTTTAGTGTGGGGATCTGAAGCTTTCTCT. Translating it yields CASSLVWGSEAFS.

This clonotype has more than one count but fewer than ten. The chain recombines TRBV28 with TRBJ1-5; maybe TRBD1 (6 bases). The CDR3 runs to 16 residues. V gave up 2 bases and J gave up 7 bases, with 18 bases separating them. CDR1 is MDHEN, CDR2 SYDVKM, per germline. The CDR3 DNA sequence: TGTGCCAGCAGTTTAGTAGGGGGGAGAGGGTCGCAGCCCCAGCATTTT. Translation gives CASSLVGGRGSQPQHF.

This chain joins TRBV19 and TRBJ2-3, with unresolved D. Germline CDR1 and CDR2: LNHDA and SQIVND (reference sequence). V lost 3 bases to trimming and J lost 4 bases, with 14 bases between them. This CDR3 has 15 residues. The CDR3 DNA reads TGTGCCAGTAGTATGGGCGAACCAGGCGCAGATACGCAGTATTTT. Translated: CASSMGEPGADTQYF.

This clonotype was seen many times. The rearrangement uses TRBV9 and TRBJ2-3; 8 bases fit TRBD2. CDR1 is SGDLS and CDR2 is YYNGEE in the germline V gene. The trim removed 1 base at V and 3 bases at J, leaving 4 bases unmatched. This CDR3 is 15 amino acids long. The CDR3 sequence is CASSVLLAGTDTQYF. In nucleotides, the CDR3 is TGTGCCAGCAGCGTATTGCTAGCGGGTACAGATACGCAGTATTTT.

The chain employs TRBV5-6 and TRBJ1-5, with 7 bases lining up with TRBD1. This CDR3 contains 20 residues. J gave up 1 base and V 0 bases, and 16 bases lay outside the gene matches. Looked up from germline, CDR1 is SGHDT and CDR2 is YYEEEE. CDR3 DNA sequence: TGTGCCAGCAGCTTGGTACTTCCTGGGACAGTTAACCAGAGCAATCAGCCCCAGCATTTT. Protein product: CASSLVLPGTVNQSNQPQHF.

This clonotype appeared many times. V usage is TRBV4-1 and J usage is TRBJ2-7, with 7 nucleotides matching TRBD1. The CDR3 sequence is 15 residues long. Germline V gene sequence: CDR1 MGHRA, CDR2 YSYEKL. Unmatched junction bases numbered 5, after V lost 0 bases and J lost 3 bases. CDR3: CASSQDRGNSYEQYF. The CDR3 DNA is TGCGCCAGCAGCCAAGACAGGGGGAATAGCTACGAGCAGTACTTC.

The chain combines TRBV19 with TRBJ2-7; D is tentatively TRBD1 or TRBD2 (5 bases each). V lost 4 bases, J lost 3 bases, and 13 bases lay in between. Germline V gives CDR1 LNHDA, CDR2 SQIVND (reference sequence). This CDR3 has 14 residues. DNA of the CDR3: TGTGCCAGTAGTAGTACCGGGACCCACTACGAGCAGTACTTC. It codes for CASSSTGTHYEQYF.

The V gene is TRBV9, the J gene TRBJ2-7, with D possibly TRBD1 on 6 matching bases. Per germline, CDR1 SGDLS and CDR2 YYNGEE. The CDR3 sequence is 13 residues long. V lost 3 bases and J 3 bases, leaving 10 bases between the germline ends. DNA of the CDR3: TGTGCCAGCAGCGCTACGGACAGCTACGAGCAGTACTTC. Encoded protein: CASSATDSYEQYF.

The V and J genes are TRBV3-1 and TRBJ2-1; D remains unclear. CDR3 size: 14 residues. Germline CDR1 is LGHDT and CDR2 is YNNKEL (reference sequence). Trimming cost V 6 bases and J 2 bases, with 11 bases left between them. The CDR3 spells CASSPKRPYNEQFF. CDR3 in DNA: TGTGCCAGCAGTCCCAAGAGGCCCTACAATGAGCAGTTCTTC.

About this clonotype: The conserved closing phenylalanine or tryptophan is absent in this CDR3, likely reflecting a read error. The chain carries TRBV28 and TRBJ2-7; 7 bases map to TRBD1. CDR1 MDHEN and CDR2 SYDVKM come from the germline V gene. V shed 5 bases, J shed 2 bases, and the junction held 3 bases outside the gene matches. The CDR3 runs 13 residues. The CDR3 sequence: CASSGDSPYEQYL. The DNA for the CDR3 is TGTGCCAGCAGTGGGGACAGCCCCTACGAGCAGTACCTC.

As regards this clonotype: Its ends do not fully match the called genes, so a read error is possible. The chain carries TRBV5-3 and TRBJ2-7; a weak D match, TRBD2 (5 bases). TRBV5-3 is an ORF; its function is uncertain. This CDR3 is 16 amino acids long. This CDR3 reads CASSSDWLSPSYEQYF. The CDR3 bases are TGTGCCAGCAGCTCGGACTGGCTTTCGCCCTCCTACGAGCAGTACTTC.

As to this clonotype: Compared with germline, one end of the junction differs, possibly owing to a read error. CDR3 bases: TGTGTCAGCAGCATTTTACCGGGACAAAGAATACTGAATGAGCAGTTCTTC. Translated, it gives CVSSILPGQRILNEQFF. This chain uses TRBV7-8 with TRBJ2-1, with D possibly matching TRBD1 (6 bases). The CDR3 extends over 17 amino acids. The germline CDR1 and CDR2 sequences are SGHVS and FQNEAQ.